Presented here are 21 T cell receptor beta chains from one specimen sequenced in a study of T cell responses to AZD1222 COVID-19 vaccine. Data came from immunoSEQ multiplex PCR; TCRdb stores just in-frame clones and leaves some out. Found here are 100,000 or so clones, around nine tenths of them singletons; the top ten hold approximately 15%. Sequences were derived from peripheral blood, sampled on day 0 of AZD1222 vaccination. The origin of the receptors is an adult in good health.

The J gene is TRBJ2-2, the V gene TRBV18; D unresolved. CDR1 is KGHSH, CDR2 LQKENI, per germline. V dropped 2 bases and J dropped 5 bases, with 12 bases sitting between them. This CDR3 region has 15 residues. The CDR3 protein is CASSPAGSLTGELFF. CDR3 sequence (DNA): TGTGCCAGCTCACCAGCCGGGTCCCTAACCGGGGAGCTGTTTTTT. Full variable domain (remainder filled in from reference TRBV18 and TRBJ2-2): NAGVMQNPRHLVRRRGQEARLRCSPMKGHSHVYWYRQLPEEGLKFMVYLQKENIIDESGMPKERFSAEFPKEGPSILRIQQVVRGDSAAYFCASSPAGSLTGELFFGEGSRLTVL.

The V and J genes are TRBV28 and TRBJ2-7; D is tentatively TRBD1 or TRBD2 (5 bases each). V lost 2 bases and J lost 3, with 11 bases in between. This CDR3 region has 14 residues. CDR1 is MDHEN and CDR2 is SYDVKM in the germline V gene. The CDR3 DNA reads TGTGCCAGCAGTTTAGGGCAGGGAGACTACGAGCAGTACTTC. Translated, it gives CASSLGQGDYEQYF.

CDR3 coding DNA: TGTGCCACCAGTGATACGACAGGGAATCAGTACTTC. It specifies CATSDTTGNQYF. The rearrangement joins TRBV24-1 to TRBJ2-7; 7 positions agree with TRBD1. J gave up 10 bases and V 3 bases, and 5 bases lay outside the gene matches. CDR1 and CDR2 from the germline V gene are KGHDR and SFDVKD. This CDR3 contains 12 residues.

The J gene is TRBJ2-5, the V gene TRBV10-3, with D possibly matching TRBD1 (6 bases). This CDR3 comprises 12 residues. The V gene lost 4 bases and the J gene lost 4 bases, with 7 bases spanning the gap. CDR1 is ENHRY, CDR2 SYGVKD, per germline. The CDR3 region is CAISGRGETQYF. CDR3 nucleotides: TGTGCCATCAGTGGCAGGGGAGAGACCCAGTACTTC.

The gene calls are TRBV10-1 and TRBJ2-7; TRBD2 is a possible D gene (5 bases). CDR3 length: 11 residues. Germline CDR1 reads WNHNN; CDR2 reads SYGVQD (reference sequence). Between the trimmed V and J ends, which lost 4 bases and 6 bases, there was a span of 7 bases. The CDR3 DNA sequence: TGCGCCAGCAGTGCCGGGGTCGAGCAGTACTTC. It encodes CASSAGVEQYF.

V is TRBV7-9 and J is TRBJ1-1, with D possibly TRBD1 on 6 matching bases. Germline V CDR1 and CDR2: SEHNR, FQNEAQ (reference sequence). The CDR3 contains 17 residues. Trimming shortened V by 5 bases and J by 0 bases, and 19 bases separated the two germline ends. The CDR3 nucleotides are TGTGCCAGCAGCCCGCAGACAGGCCTCGGGGTGAACACTGAAGCTTTCTTT. As protein: CASSPQTGLGVNTEAFF.

The V call is TRBV27, the J call TRBJ2-6; 7 bases are a match to TRBD1. The trim removed 5 bases at V and 2 bases at J, leaving 6 bases unmatched. Germline V CDR1 and CDR2: MNHEY, SMNVEV (reference sequence). This CDR3 has 16 amino acids. CDR3 sequence reads: CASSKLQGAGANVLTF. The CDR3 coding sequence is TGTGCCAGCAGTAAACTCCAGGGGGCTGGGGCCAACGTCCTGACTTTC.

The chain uses TRBV6-5 and TRBJ1-2; D is ambiguous. There are 13 residues in the CDR3. V was trimmed by 5 bases and J by 4 bases, leaving 11 bases between them. Germline V CDR1 and CDR2: MNHEY, SVGAGI. The CDR3 region has the DNA TGTGCCAGCAGTCCATTGACCGGCTATGGCTACACCTTC. Its protein is CASSPLTGYGYTF.

CDR3 amino acids: CARAQAPCHF. Here the CDR3 DNA reads TGTGCCAGGGCCCAGGCCCCTTGCCACTTT. This chain uses TRBV19 with TRBJ1-6; D call uncertain. Between the trimmed V and J ends, which lost 9 bases and 18 bases, there was a span of 15 bases. CDR1 is LNHDA and CDR2 is SQIVND in the germline V gene (reference sequence). The CDR3 loop spans 10 amino acids.

The chain is built from TRBV2 and TRBJ1-2; weak D call: TRBD1 (6 bases). V was shortened by 3 bases and J by 8 bases, with 13 bases between the two germline ends. CDR3 length equals 13 residues. CDR1 and CDR2 (germline): SNHLY, FYNNEI. CDR3 sequence reads: CASSDRGRGGYTF. The CDR3 bases are TGTGCCAGCAGTGATCGGGGGCGGGGAGGCTACACCTTC.

A remark on this clone: Other DNA sequences in the sample encode the same CDR3. The genes are TRBV4-1 and TRBJ2-3; TRBD1 is a possible D gene (6 bases). The V end lost 0 bases, the J end lost 1 base, and 8 bases lay between the germline ends. This CDR3 is 15 amino acids long. Germline V gene data show CDR1 as MGHRA and CDR2 as YSYEKL. The CDR3 coding sequence is TGCGCCAGCAGCCAAGAGGGGGCCCGCACAGATACGCAGTATTTT. Translation: CASSQEGARTDTQYF.

The rearrangement links TRBV30 to TRBJ2-3; TRBD1 matches at 11 bases. Trimming at V came to 0 bases and at J to 5 bases, leaving 7 bases not matched to a gene. The germline V gene has CDR1 GTSNPN and CDR2 SVGIG (reference sequence). The CDR3 is made up of 16 amino acids. The CDR3 loop is CAWSVWGTGGEDTQYF. The CDR3 bases are TGTGCCTGGAGTGTATGGGGGACAGGGGGGGAAGATACGCAGTATTTT.

In the case of this clone: This specimen includes other DNA sequences encoding the same CDR3. This chain joins TRBV7-8 and TRBJ1-1, with D possibly matching TRBD1 (5 bases). The germline V and J ends were trimmed by 1 base and 0 bases, with 9 bases remaining between them. The V gene's germline CDR1 is SGHVS and CDR2 FQNEAQ. This CDR3 region has 15 residues. CDR3 nucleotide sequence: TGTGCCAGCAGCTTAGTTGGGGGAATGAACACTGAAGCTTTCTTT. The encoded protein is CASSLVGGMNTEAFF.

The genes are TRBV9 and TRBJ1-3; the D gene is possibly TRBD1 (6 bases). Trimming pared 4 bases from V and 4 bases from J, leaving 15 bases between. The CDR3 spans 15 residues. Per germline, CDR1 SGDLS and CDR2 YYNGEE. The CDR3 reads CASSSSGTNGNTIYF. CDR3 DNA sequence: TGTGCCAGCAGCTCGAGCGGGACAAACGGAAACACCATATATTTT.

The chain recombines TRBV5-5 with TRBJ1-2, with D uncertain. V gave up 3 bases and J gave up 6 bases, with 18 bases separating them. The CDR3 length is 15 residues. CDR1 is SGHKS and CDR2 is YYEKEE in the germline V gene (reference sequence). This CDR3 is CASSSQSHSWDGYTF. DNA for the CDR3: TGTGCCAGCAGCTCGCAGTCCCACTCATGGGATGGCTACACCTTC.

The V gene is TRBV7-2, the J gene TRBJ1-1, with a possible D match to TRBD1 (5 bases). This CDR3 has 15 amino acids. Trimming removed 5 bases from V and 4 bases from J, with 17 bases in between. CDR1 SGHTA and CDR2 FQGNSA come from the germline V gene. The CDR3 spells CASSAAVQGGTEAFF. In nucleotides, the CDR3 is TGTGCCAGCAGCGCAGCCGTCCAGGGAGGCACTGAAGCTTTCTTT.

This rearrangement joins TRBV5-6 to TRBJ1-1; 9 bases match TRBD1. CDR1 and CDR2 from the germline V gene are SGHDT and YYEEEE. This CDR3 is 18 amino acids long. V shed 2 bases, J shed 1 base, and the junction held 12 bases outside the gene matches. CDR3 loop: CASSFAPTGGLRNTEAFF. CDR3 nucleotides: TGTGCCAGCAGCTTTGCTCCAACAGGGGGCTTGAGGAACACTGAAGCTTTCTTT.

J is TRBJ1-1 and V is TRBV20-1; D may be TRBD1 (5 bases). CDR1 is DFQATT and CDR2 is SNEGSKA in the germline V gene (reference sequence). The CDR3 has 11 residues. V was clipped by 6 bases and J by 10 bases, with 15 bases between them. The CDR3 region has the DNA TGCAGTGCGTTTGGGGGGGATGGAGCTTTCTTT. Protein product: CSAFGGDGAFF.

This clone occurred a few times. The chain couples TRBV11-2 to TRBJ1-2; the D gene is possibly TRBD1 (6 bases). The V gene's germline CDR1 is SGHAT and CDR2 FQNNGV. V shed 3 bases and J shed 6 bases, with 17 bases lying between them. This CDR3 spans 15 amino acids. The CDR3 sequence: CASSFNGGGFDGYTF. The CDR3 nucleotides are TGTGCCAGCAGCTTTAACGGGGGCGGGTTTGATGGCTACACCTTC.

The chain joins TRBV4-1 to TRBJ2-7; tentatively, D is TRBD2 (6 bases). Between the trimmed V and J ends, which lost 4 bases and 2 bases, there was a span of 9 bases. This CDR3 is built from 13 residues. The germline V gene encodes CDR1 MGHRA and CDR2 YSYEKL. CDR3 sequence: CASSPGVPYEQYF. In nucleotides, the CDR3 is TGCGCCAGCAGCCCGGGGGTCCCCTACGAGCAGTACTTC.

The count of this clone is one. The chain uses TRBV5-5 and TRBJ1-1; 8 bases align to TRBD1. The CDR3 is 15 residues long. Germline V gene lookup returns CDR1 SGHKS and CDR2 YYEKEE (reference sequence). The V and J ends lost 3 bases and 1 base, in that order; junction bases with no gene match: 5. CDR3 nucleotide sequence: TGTGCCAGCAGCTCCGGACAGGGAACGAACACTGAAGCTTTCTTT. It translates to CASSSGQGTNTEAFF.